This T cell receptor (beta chain) was sequenced for a study of blood T cells in healthy people across ages. Broader study findings: While age rose, TCR beta diversity per million T cells dropped in a roughly linear way.

This clonotype came up a few times. Its antigen is still unknown. The authors ran a second PCR of roughly 7 to 11 cycles using a sample-barcoded 5' primer and a J-beta primer mix. TCRdb fed the 5' RACE reads into MiXCR, producing one record per CDR3 protein. The sample consists of about 1.4 million distinct CDR3 sequences, approximately 59% of them appearing once. CDR1 SGHTA and CDR2 FQGNSA come from the germline V gene. V shed 4 bases and J shed 3 bases, with 10 bases lying between them. There are 13 residues in the CDR3. This chain uses TRBV7-2 with TRBJ2-7, with a possible D match to TRBD1 (6 bases). The sample taken for sequencing was blood. This sequence was found in a man aged 18-30 years in good health. The CDR3 DNA reads as TGTGCCAGCAGCTCCTACAGGGACTACGAGCAGTACTTC. Protein sequence: CASSSYRDYEQYF.